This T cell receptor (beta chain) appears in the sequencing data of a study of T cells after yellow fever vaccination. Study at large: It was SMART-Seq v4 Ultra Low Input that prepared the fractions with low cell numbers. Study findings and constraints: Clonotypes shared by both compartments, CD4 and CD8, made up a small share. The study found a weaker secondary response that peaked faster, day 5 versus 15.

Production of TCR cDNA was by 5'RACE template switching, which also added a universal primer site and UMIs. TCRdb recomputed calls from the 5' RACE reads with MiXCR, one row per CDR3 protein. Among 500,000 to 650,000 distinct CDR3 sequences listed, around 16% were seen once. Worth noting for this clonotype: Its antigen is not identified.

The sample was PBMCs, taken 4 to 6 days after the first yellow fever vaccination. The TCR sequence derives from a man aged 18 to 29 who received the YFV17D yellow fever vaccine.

CDR3 amino acids: CASSLVFTGQETQYF. CDR3 bases: TGTGCCAGCAGCTTGGTTTTCACAGGGCAAGAGACCCAGTACTTC. This chain uses TRBV7-2 with TRBJ2-5, with TRBD1 as a possible D gene (6 bases). Germline V CDR1 and CDR2: SGHTA, FQGNSA. V dropped 3 bases and J dropped 2 bases, with 13 bases sitting between them. This CDR3 has 15 residues.